Shown below are 27 T cell receptor beta chains from a single sample sequenced in a study of identical twins. TCRdb analysed the 5' RACE reads with MiXCR anew, one entry per CDR3 protein. The repertoire holds under 900,000 distinct CDR3 sequences, with 18% as singletons. This sample was also put to use in a study of T cells expressing NK-cell markers.

Sequencing was done on a sample of PBMCs. Receptor source: a woman younger than 30 in good health.

In this sample, this clonotype turned up a few times. The chain recombines TRBV6-5 with TRBJ2-2; D not certain. V dropped 6 bases and J dropped 7 bases, with 6 bases sitting between them. Germline lookup yields CDR1 MNHEY and CDR2 SVGAGI. The CDR3 contains 11 residues. The CDR3 sequence: CASRNYGELFF. Here the CDR3 DNA reads TGTGCCAGCAGAAATTACGGGGAGCTGTTTTTT.

The chain joins TRBV7-3 to TRBJ1-4; 7 nucleotides line up with TRBD1. In germline, CDR1 is SGHTA, CDR2 FQGTGA. V was pared by 1 base and J by 6 bases, with 8 bases of the junction left unmatched. This CDR3 is built from 16 residues. CDR3 nucleotide sequence: TGTGCCAGCAGCTTAAGTAACCGGGACAGCCATGAAAAACTGTTTTTT. Translating it yields CASSLSNRDSHEKLFF.

The gene calls are TRBV6-1 and TRBJ2-5, with 8 positions matching TRBD1. Unmatched junction bases numbered 4, after V lost 5 bases and J lost 5 bases. CDR1 and CDR2 (germline): MNHNS, SASEGT. CDR3 length: 13 amino acids. The CDR3 is CASSQGARETQYF. The DNA of the CDR3 is TGTGCCAGCAGTCAGGGGGCGCGGGAGACCCAGTACTTC.

This clonotype was observed a handful of times. The chain joins TRBV27 to TRBJ2-7; 9 bases align to TRBD2. The CDR3 is 14 amino acids. Germline V lookup: CDR1 MNHEY, CDR2 SMNVEV (reference sequence). V shed 6 bases and J 2 bases; nucleotides not matched to a gene: 5. This CDR3 is CASRASGVTYEQYF. In nucleotides, the CDR3 is TGTGCCAGCAGAGCTAGCGGGGTAACCTACGAGCAGTACTTC.

V gene TRBV5-1 combines with J gene TRBJ1-1, with D uncertain. V was cut by 0 bases and J by 4 bases, with 13 bases left in between. In germline, CDR1 is SGHRS, CDR2 YFSETQ. The CDR3 consists of 15 residues. The CDR3 loop reads CASSLDPWSGTEAFF. The CDR3 DNA sequence: TGCGCCAGCAGCTTGGACCCCTGGTCGGGCACTGAAGCTTTCTTT.

The rearrangement joins TRBV11-3 to TRBJ2-5; 9 nucleotides align to TRBD1. The CDR3 is 17 residues long. Looked up from germline, CDR1 is SGHNT and CDR2 is YENEEA. V gave up 5 bases and J gave up 5 bases; unmatched junction bases: 15. CDR3 nucleotide sequence: TGTGCCAGCAGCCCAAACAAAGGACAGGGGAAGTTGGAGACCCAGTACTTC. Its protein product is CASSPNKGQGKLETQYF.

This clonotype was seen a handful of times. V and J are TRBV5-1 and TRBJ1-2; the D gene is possibly TRBD1 (5 bases). The V and J ends lost 0 bases and 4 bases respectively, with 13 bases between them. The CDR3 totals 15 residues. Germline values: CDR1 SGHRS, CDR2 YFSETQ. This CDR3 is CASSLAGGSIYGYTF. In DNA, the CDR3 is TGCGCCAGCAGCTTGGCGGGGGGTTCTATCTATGGCTACACCTTC.

This chain links TRBV5-1 with TRBJ1-6, with 7 bases fitting TRBD1. The CDR3 consists of 15 residues. Germline CDR1 SGHRS, CDR2 YFSETQ. With 4 bases clipped from V and 3 bases from J, the junction kept 4 bases outside the gene matches. The CDR3 sequence: CASSGQAGYNSPLHF. The CDR3 nucleotides are TGCGCCAGCAGCGGACAGGCTGGCTATAATTCACCCCTCCACTTT.

J is TRBJ2-3 and V is TRBV24-1, with D unclear. The CDR3 contains 12 residues. V was cut by 3 bases and J by 7 bases, with 7 bases left in between. Germline assignment: CDR1 KGHDR and CDR2 SFDVKD. The CDR3 DNA follows: TGTGCCACCAGTGATCACAGAAATACGCAGTATTTT. This encodes CATSDHRNTQYF.

The count of this clonotype is one. The V gene is TRBV29-1, the J gene TRBJ2-1, with 9 bases fitting TRBD2. Germline assignment: CDR1 SQVTM and CDR2 ANQGSEA. The CDR3 totals 13 residues. V dropped 5 bases and J dropped 9; count of bases not matched to a gene: 8. The CDR3 is CSVPAGGLGEQFF. For the CDR3, the DNA is TGCAGCGTTCCAGCGGGAGGACTAGGTGAGCAGTTCTTC.

The rearrangement uses TRBV20-1 and TRBJ1-4; possible D gene TRBD1, 6 bases. In germline, CDR1 is DFQATT, CDR2 SNEGSKA (reference sequence). V lost 1 base to trimming and J lost 7 bases, with 16 bases between them. The CDR3 runs to 15 residues. This chain's CDR3 is CSARGQGKESEKLFF. CDR3 bases: TGCAGTGCTAGAGGGCAGGGGAAGGAAAGTGAAAAACTGTTTTTT.

This clonotype was observed a handful of times. The rearrangement links TRBV12-3 or TRBV12-4 to TRBJ2-5; 9 positions match TRBD2. The ends lost 5 bases at V and 5 bases at J; junction bases unmatched: 6. The length of the CDR3 is 14 residues. CDR3 residues: CASSPGTSWETQYF. CDR3 sequence (DNA): TGTGCCAGCAGTCCGGGGACTAGCTGGGAGACCCAGTACTTC.

This clonotype was observed a few times. The V gene is TRBV20-1, the J gene TRBJ2-7; TRBD2 matches 10 bases. This CDR3 has 16 amino acids. Germline CDR1 and CDR2: DFQATT and SNEGSKA (reference sequence). Germline trimming cut 4 bases from V and 2 bases from J; bases unmatched to any gene: 11. The CDR3 nucleotides read TGCAGTGCTATGGTGGTAGCGGGGGGCGTTACCTACGAGCAGTACTTC. Its protein is CSAMVVAGGVTYEQYF.

This clonotype came up a few times. The rearrangement uses TRBV14 and TRBJ2-1; D may be TRBD2 (6 bases). From germline, CDR1 is SGHDN and CDR2 FVKESK. The CDR3 extends over 20 amino acids. Trimming stripped 0 bases from V and 8 bases from J, with 29 bases between. The CDR3 loop is CASSQDLVGGGITFSYEQFF. The CDR3 DNA reads as TGTGCCAGCAGCCAAGATTTAGTCGGTGGGGGGATTACTTTTTCATATGAGCAGTTCTTC.

This clonotype occurred a few times. The V gene is TRBV5-1, the J gene TRBJ2-7, with D tentatively TRBD2 (6 bases). V was clipped by 0 bases and J by 2 bases, with 12 bases between them. The germline V gene has CDR1 SGHRS and CDR2 YFSETQ. The CDR3 length is 15 residues. The CDR3 DNA reads as TGCGCCAGCAGCTTGGCCGGAGCTAGCGCCTACGAGCAGTACTTC. This codes for CASSLAGASAYEQYF. The full variable domain, with the rest looked up from reference TRBV5-1 and TRBJ2-7, is KAGVTQTPRYLIKTRGQQVTLSCSPISGHRSVSWYQQTPGQGLQFLFEYFSETQRNKGNFPGRFSGRQFSNSRSEMNVSTLELGDSALYLCASSLAGASAYEQYFGPGTRLTVT.

The V call is TRBV6-2 or TRBV6-3, the J call TRBJ2-1; 11 positions match TRBD2. Germline CDR1 reads MNHEY; CDR2 reads SVGEGT. CDR3 length equals 15 residues. V lost 7 bases to trimming and J lost 4 bases; unmatched junction nucleotides: 6. The CDR3 DNA is TGTGCCAGCACCCTGACTAGCGGGGAGTACAATGAGCAGTTCTTC. Its translation is CASTLTSGEYNEQFF.

The rearrangement uses TRBV20-1 and TRBJ1-5; D is undetermined. The CDR3 extends over 15 amino acids. With 0 bases removed from V and 9 bases from J, the gap between germline ends came to 18 bases. Germline loops: CDR1 DFQATT, CDR2 SNEGSKA (reference sequence). As DNA, the CDR3 is TGCAGTGCTAGAGATCTGAAGGGCTCCGAAAGGCCCCAGCATTTT. Translating gives CSARDLKGSERPQHF.

The chain uses TRBV4-3 and TRBJ1-2; maybe TRBD1 (5 bases). CDR3 length: 15 amino acids. Germline V gene lookup returns CDR1 LGHNA and CDR2 YSLEER. V lost 1 base, J lost 4 bases, and 13 bases lay in between. In DNA form, the CDR3 reads TGCGCCAGCAGCCAAGGCCCCGGGACGGTCTATGGCTACACCTTC. Residues: CASSQGPGTVYGYTF.

This clonotype was counted between two and nine times. The chain carries TRBV7-2 and TRBJ2-1, with 9 nucleotides matching TRBD2. The CDR3 covers 15 residues. The V and J ends lost 1 base and 9 bases, in that order; junction bases with no gene match: 7. Germline CDR1 and CDR2: SGHTA and FQGNSA. CDR3 protein: CASSLDPAGGGEQFF. DNA for the CDR3: TGTGCCAGCAGCTTAGATCCAGCGGGAGGAGGTGAGCAGTTCTTC.

A few counts support this clonotype. The V gene is TRBV20-1, the J gene TRBJ2-1; a weak D match, TRBD1 (5 bases). Looked up from germline, CDR1 is DFQATT and CDR2 is SNEGSKA (reference sequence). The CDR3 has 16 residues. The V and J ends lost 2 bases and 4 bases respectively, with 18 bases between them. The CDR3 region is CSARFLDTESYNEQFF. In DNA, the CDR3 is TGCAGTGCTAGATTTTTGGACACAGAATCTTACAATGAGCAGTTCTTC.

The chain is built from TRBV18 and TRBJ2-7; the match to TRBD1 covers 10 bases. The CDR3 totals 19 residues. CDR1 and CDR2 from the germline V gene are KGHSH and LQKENI. The V segment lost 2 bases and the J segment 3 bases; nucleotides outside the gene matches: 16. The CDR3, as DNA: TGTGCCAGCTCACCATTTATGATAATGACGGACAGGGGGAACTACGAGCAGTACTTC. This translates into CASSPFMIMTDRGNYEQYF.

This clonotype was detected a few times. This chain uses TRBV7-3 with TRBJ2-1; D remains ambiguous. Germline V gene lookup returns CDR1 SGHTA and CDR2 FQGTGA. CDR3 length: 16 residues. With 5 bases removed from V and 0 bases from J, the gap between germline ends came to 14 bases. The CDR3 sequence: CASSAISASSYNEQFF. The CDR3, as DNA: TGTGCCAGCAGCGCCATCTCGGCTAGCTCCTACAATGAGCAGTTCTTC.

The chain joins TRBV7-9 to TRBJ2-1; D is unresolved. Between the trimmed V and J ends, which lost 5 bases and 6 bases, there was a span of 11 bases. This CDR3 spans 13 amino acids. Per the germline V gene, CDR1 is SEHNR and CDR2 is FQNEAQ (reference sequence). CDR3 loop: CASSIIMANEQFF. In DNA form, the CDR3 reads TGTGCCAGCAGCATTATAATGGCCAATGAGCAGTTCTTC.

This clonotype was observed a handful of times. This chain links TRBV7-2 with TRBJ2-1, with TRBD2 as a possible D gene (6 bases). The germline gives CDR1 SGHTA, CDR2 FQGNSA. CDR3 length: 16 residues. V lost 2 bases and J lost 0, with 11 bases in between. The CDR3 DNA sequence: TGTGCCAGCAGCTTATACGGGGGAGGCTCCTACAATGAGCAGTTCTTC. This gives the protein CASSLYGGGSYNEQFF.

This clonotype was counted a few times. The CDR3 region is CSARGEQGGNEQFF. In nucleotides, the CDR3 is TGCAGTGCTAGAGGGGAACAGGGTGGCAATGAGCAGTTCTTC. The chain uses TRBV20-1 and TRBJ2-1, with a possible D match to TRBD1 (6 bases). In germline, CDR1 is DFQATT, CDR2 SNEGSKA (reference sequence). The CDR3 has 14 residues. The V end was cut by 1 base, the J end by 6 bases, with 13 bases between.

The J gene is TRBJ2-7, the V gene TRBV12-3 or TRBV12-4, with 13 bases lining up with TRBD2. CDR3 length equals 16 residues. The V gene end was trimmed by 5 bases and the J gene end by 6 bases; junction bases not matched to a gene: 10. For the CDR3, the DNA is TGTGCCAGCAGTCCCGGAGGACTAGCGGGAGACGGCGAGCAGTACTTC. Encoded protein: CASSPGGLAGDGEQYF.

V usage is TRBV6-2 or TRBV6-3 and J usage is TRBJ2-7; D call uncertain. V was cut by 7 bases and J by 2 bases, with 15 bases left in between. This CDR3 has 14 residues. Germline V lookup: CDR1 MNHEY, CDR2 SVGEGT. The CDR3 reads CASTFGLHTYEQYF. CDR3 coding DNA: TGTGCCAGCACCTTCGGGCTACATACCTACGAGCAGTACTTC.